Following are 32 T cell receptor beta chains from one sample sequenced in a study of beta chain features in type 1 diabetes. General study points: Type 1 diabetes patients showed a moderate but significant shortening of TCRB CDR3s in all four CD4+ subsets.

Their cognate antigens are unknown. The isolated RNA, all of it, was reverse transcribed, so expressed TCRB transcripts were what got sequenced. Some clones are missing from TCRdb's copy, which holds only in-frame ones; the method was immunoSEQ multiplex PCR. There are 200,000 to 300,000 clones in the sample; under 13% occur only once, and 0.017% lies in the top ten. The specimen was naive CD4+ T cells from blood. Every receptor here comes from a man aged 25 to 40 with type 1 diabetes.

This chain connects TRBV6-6 to TRBJ1-5, with TRBD1 identical over 9 bases. The V segment lost 6 bases and the J segment 6 bases; nucleotides outside the gene matches: 6. CDR3 length: 14 amino acids. Germline lookup yields CDR1 MNHNY and CDR2 SVGAGI (reference sequence). CDR3: CASRMDRGSQPQHF. CDR3 DNA: TGTGCCAGCAGGATGGACAGGGGAAGTCAGCCCCAGCATTTT.

This clone was seen more than once but under ten times. The genes are TRBV12-5 and TRBJ2-2, with 9 positions matching TRBD1. The CDR3 has 14 amino acids. J gave up 6 bases and V 7 bases, and 6 bases lay outside the gene matches. Germline CDR1 reads LGHNT; CDR2 reads FRNRAP. CDR3 amino acids: CASDSGQGAGELFF. The DNA for the CDR3 is TGTGCTAGTGATTCGGGACAGGGAGCCGGGGAGCTGTTTTTT.

The CDR3 DNA follows: TGTGCCAGCAGTACAGGGGGCGAGGGACCAGATACGCAGTATTTT. This sequence encodes CASSTGGEGPDTQYF. This chain joins TRBV28 and TRBJ2-3; 9 bases align to TRBD1. CDR1 is MDHEN, CDR2 SYDVKM, per germline. The J segment lost 4 bases and the V segment lost 5 bases, leaving 7 bases of the junction unmatched. This CDR3 has 15 residues.

This clone was found a few times. The chain carries TRBV18 and TRBJ2-3; D is uncertain. The CDR3 loop spans 14 amino acids. With 0 bases removed from V and 3 bases from J, the gap between germline ends came to 7 bases. Germline V gives CDR1 KGHSH, CDR2 LQKENI. The CDR3 reads CASSPPTKTDTQYF. CDR3 sequence (DNA): TGTGCCAGCTCACCACCGACAAAAACAGATACGCAGTATTTT. The complete variable domain, with remaining parts taken from reference TRBV18 and TRBJ2-3, reads NAGVMQNPRHLVRRRGQEARLRCSPMKGHSHVYWYRQLPEEGLKFMVYLQKENIIDESGMPKERFSAEFPKEGPSILRIQQVVRGDSAAYFCASSPPTKTDTQYFGPGTRLTVL.

The chain is built from TRBV18 and TRBJ1-4; weak D call: TRBD1 (6 bases). V lost 0 bases to trimming and J lost 7 bases, with 12 bases between them. The length of the CDR3 is 15 residues. Germline CDR1 and CDR2: KGHSH and LQKENI. The CDR3 DNA is TGTGCCAGCTCACCACCGAGGCAGGGGACTGAAAAACTGTTTTTT. Amino acid sequence: CASSPPRQGTEKLFF.

In its sample, this clone was seen a few times. The rearrangement links TRBV15 to TRBJ2-7; 9 bases line up with TRBD2. V was clipped by 5 bases and J by 1 base; unmatched bases: 6. Germline V lookup: CDR1 LNHNV, CDR2 YYDKDF (reference sequence). The CDR3 sequence is 15 residues long. In DNA, the CDR3 is TGTGCCACCAGCTACCAGCGGGGGGCTTCCTACGAGCAGTACTTC. This encodes CATSYQRGASYEQYF. The variable domain in full, with the rest retrieved from reference TRBV15 and TRBJ2-7, is DAMVIQNPRYQVTQFGKPVTLSCSQTLNHNVMYWYQQKSSQAPKLLFHYYDKDFNNEADTPDNFQSRRPNTSFCFLDIRSPGLGDTAMYLCATSYQRGASYEQYFGPGTRLTVT.

V usage is TRBV11-2 and J usage is TRBJ1-2, with D tentatively TRBD1 (6 bases). Trimming shortened V by 6 bases and J by 1 base, and 12 bases separated the two germline ends. Per the germline V gene, CDR1 is SGHAT and CDR2 is FQNNGV. This CDR3 region has 14 residues. CDR3 DNA: TGTGCCAGCAGGCGGACAGCTTTTAACTATGGCTACACCTTC. This translates into CASRRTAFNYGYTF.

This chain connects TRBV5-1 to TRBJ2-2; 7 positions match TRBD1. This CDR3 region has 15 residues. The junction had 5 bases not matched to a gene; V was cut back by 2 bases and J by 4 bases. Looked up from germline, CDR1 is SGHRS and CDR2 is YFSETQ. CDR3 DNA sequence: TGCGCCAGCAGCTTCGGGGACAGAGGCACCGGGGAGCTGTTTTTT. It is translated as CASSFGDRGTGELFF.

There are a few counts of this clone. The rearrangement uses TRBV5-1 and TRBJ1-1, with 7 bases matching TRBD1. This CDR3 is built from 13 residues. The V and J ends lost 3 bases and 4 bases, in that order; junction bases with no gene match: 3. The V gene's germline CDR1 is SGHRS and CDR2 YFSETQ. DNA for the CDR3: TGCGCCAGCAGCTCCGACAGGGTCACTGAAGCTTTCTTT. This sequence encodes CASSSDRVTEAFF.

There are a few counts of this clone. The rearrangement joins TRBV19 to TRBJ2-4; 9 bases map to TRBD2. The germline V gene encodes CDR1 LNHDA and CDR2 SQIVND (reference sequence). CDR3 length equals 13 residues. J lost 8 bases, V lost 10 bases, and 9 bases had no gene match. CDR3: CATTLAGTDIQYF. The CDR3 DNA reads as TGTGCCACCACACTAGCGGGTACGGACATTCAGTACTTC.

This clone was counted a few times. The genes are TRBV7-3 and TRBJ2-3; TRBD1 is a possible D gene (5 bases). Trimming cost V 5 bases and J 6 bases, with 18 bases left between them. This CDR3 spans 15 amino acids. Germline loops: CDR1 SGHTA, CDR2 FQGTGA. In nucleotides, the CDR3 is TGTGCCAGCAGCCTTGACAGAGGAGTTAGTGATACGCAGTATTTT. It codes for CASSLDRGVSDTQYF.

The chain is built from TRBV4-1 and TRBJ1-5; 10 bases are a match to TRBD1. The CDR3 totals 15 residues. Germline lookup yields CDR1 MGHRA and CDR2 YSYEKL. J lost 5 bases, V lost 6 bases, and 7 bases had no gene match. CDR3 DNA sequence: TGCGCCAGCAGAAGAGGGGACAGGGGCGATCAGCCCCAGCATTTT. It specifies CASRRGDRGDQPQHF.

CDR3 DNA sequence: TGTGCCAGCAGCCTCAGTGATGAAGCTTTCTTT. Protein sequence: CASSLSDEAFF. The chain joins TRBV6-6 to TRBJ1-1; D is uncertain. The germline V gene encodes CDR1 MNHNY and CDR2 SVGAGI (reference sequence). This CDR3 comprises 11 residues. V lost 6 bases to trimming and J lost 7 bases, with 9 bases between them.

The genes are TRBV29-1 and TRBJ1-1; 9 bases agree with TRBD1. V lost 7 bases to trimming and J lost 4 bases; unmatched junction nucleotides: 16. The germline V gene has CDR1 SQVTM and CDR2 ANQGSEA. The CDR3 has 16 amino acids. The CDR3 reads CSAQTGQGTMSTEAFF. The CDR3 coding sequence is TGCAGCGCACAGACGGGACAGGGTACCATGAGCACTGAAGCTTTCTTT.

The V gene is TRBV18, the J gene TRBJ2-7, with D hard to call. V lost 3 bases, J lost 4 bases, and 10 bases lay in between. The CDR3 is made up of 13 amino acids. Looked up from germline, CDR1 is KGHSH and CDR2 is LQKENI. CDR3 sequence: CASSPQVVYEQYF. DNA for the CDR3: TGTGCCAGCTCACCCCAGGTGGTTTACGAGCAGTACTTC. Variable domain in full (rest from reference TRBV18 and TRBJ2-7): NAGVMQNPRHLVRRRGQEARLRCSPMKGHSHVYWYRQLPEEGLKFMVYLQKENIIDESGMPKERFSAEFPKEGPSILRIQQVVRGDSAAYFCASSPQVVYEQYFGPGTRLTVT.

The sample holds a few counts of this clone. The sample holds other DNA sequences that translate to the same CDR3. This chain uses TRBV2 with TRBJ2-3; TRBD1 matches 9 bases. V was pared by 6 bases and J by 6 bases, with 7 bases of the junction left unmatched. Germline V gene data show CDR1 as SNHLY and CDR2 as FYNNEI. The CDR3 is 14 residues long. CDR3 nucleotides: TGTGCCAGCAGCCTACAGGGGGCAACGGATACGCAGTATTTT. Its translation is CASSLQGATDTQYF.

The V call is TRBV11-1, the J call TRBJ2-5; D unclear. In germline, CDR1 is SGHAT, CDR2 FQDESV (reference sequence). The V and J ends lost 0 bases and 1 base respectively, with 6 bases between them. The CDR3 loop spans 14 amino acids. The CDR3 nucleotides are TGTGCCAGCAGCTTAGCGTACAGCCAAGAGACCCAGTACTTC. It is translated as CASSLAYSQETQYF.

This chain uses TRBV5-1 with TRBJ2-2; TRBD2 aligns across 8 bases. The germline V gene has CDR1 SGHRS and CDR2 YFSETQ. V was pared by 4 bases and J by 4 bases, with 3 bases of the junction left unmatched. There are 14 residues in the CDR3. The CDR3 reads CASSTGLATGELFF. In DNA, the CDR3 is TGCGCCAGCAGCACCGGACTAGCCACCGGGGAGCTGTTTTTT.

The table lists this clone with a few counts. The chain uses TRBV7-2 and TRBJ2-7; D possibly corresponds to TRBD1 (5 bases). CDR1 is SGHTA and CDR2 is FQGNSA in the germline V gene. The V end lost 0 bases, the J end lost 4 bases, and 7 bases lay between the germline ends. The CDR3 spans 13 residues. DNA for the CDR3: TGTGCCAGCAGCTTAGCGACAGAGTACGAGCAGTACTTC. This encodes CASSLATEYEQYF.

For this clone: The junction shows a germline mismatch at one end, possibly a read error. This chain links TRBV11-2 with TRBJ2-1, with 11 bases fitting TRBD2. Germline lookup yields CDR1 SGHAT and CDR2 FQNNGV. The CDR3 contains 11 residues. CDR3 amino acids: CASSSTSGGLF. The DNA of the CDR3 is TGTGCCAGCAGCTCTACTAGCGGGGGCCTCTTC.

This clone showed up just a few times. The gene calls are TRBV5-5 and TRBJ2-7, with D perhaps TRBD1 (5 bases). V was pared by 7 bases and J by 4 bases, with 9 bases between. The CDR3 runs to 11 residues. CDR1 and CDR2 (germline): SGHKS, YYEKEE (reference sequence). The DNA of the CDR3 is TGTGCCAGCGGACCAGGGTACGAGCAGTACTTC. Its translation: CASGPGYEQYF.

The chain couples TRBV6-4 to TRBJ2-7; weak D call: TRBD2 (6 bases). The ends were cut back, 8 bases at V and 6 bases at J, with 11 bases in the middle. The CDR3 is made up of 11 amino acids. CDR1 and CDR2 (germline): MRHNA, SNTAGT. CDR3 sequence (DNA): TGTGCCAGCCGGAGGGTTTCCGAGCAGTACTTC. It encodes CASRRVSEQYF.

The chain combines TRBV21-1 with TRBJ2-4; TRBD1, the D gene given by the table, was not confirmed from the DNA. TRBV21-1 is a pseudogene locus. This CDR3 comprises 15 residues. The CDR3 region has the DNA TGTGCCAGCAGCAAAGGGGACAGGGCAAAAAACATTCAGTACTTC. Its protein product is CASSKGDRAKNIQYF.

The genes are TRBV18 and TRBJ1-2; 9 bases map to TRBD1. V lost 1 base to trimming and J lost 8 bases; unmatched junction nucleotides: 8. The CDR3 runs to 15 residues. Germline V CDR1 and CDR2: KGHSH, LQKENI. As DNA, the CDR3 is TGTGCCAGCTCACCACGAACGGGACAGGGTGGCGGCTACACCTTC. Translating it yields CASSPRTGQGGGYTF.

The CDR3 protein is CASSSRQAATNEKLFF. CDR3 bases: TGTGCCAGCAGCTCTAGACAGGCGGCAACTAATGAAAAACTGTTTTTT. V usage is TRBV7-8 and J usage is TRBJ1-4; TRBD1 might be the D (6 bases). Trimming cost V 4 bases and J 0 bases, with 12 bases left between them. The CDR3 is made up of 16 amino acids. The germline gives CDR1 SGHVS, CDR2 FQNEAQ. Based on the CDR3 plus reference TRBV7-8 and TRBJ1-4, the full variable domain is GAGVSQSPRYKVAKRGQDVALRCDPISGHVSLFWYQQALGQGPEFLTYFQNEAQLDKSGLPSDRFFAERPEGSVSTLKIQRTQQEDSAVYLCASSSRQAATNEKLFFGSGTQLSVL.

V and J are TRBV7-2 and TRBJ2-7; 7 bases fit TRBD1. V was clipped by 3 bases and J by 3 bases; unmatched bases: 8. CDR1 SGHTA and CDR2 FQGNSA come from the germline V gene. CDR3 length: 15 amino acids. The CDR3 is CASSLRPGQHYEQYF. In nucleotides, the CDR3 is TGTGCCAGCAGCTTGCGTCCGGGACAGCACTACGAGCAGTACTTC.

This clone has only a few counts. The J gene is TRBJ1-2, the V gene TRBV4-3; D not certain. V was pared by 1 base and J by 3 bases, with 6 bases between. Germline V CDR1 and CDR2: LGHNA, YSLEER. There are 13 residues in the CDR3. In DNA form, the CDR3 reads TGCGCCAGCAGCCAAGGACATGACTATGGCTACACCTTC. This sequence encodes CASSQGHDYGYTF.

This clone was seen a handful of times. V and J are TRBV9 and TRBJ1-3; 7 bases agree with TRBD1. Trimming cost V 0 bases and J 0 bases; bases outside gene matches: 3. The CDR3 extends over 16 amino acids. The germline V gene encodes CDR1 SGDLS and CDR2 YYNGEE. CDR3 sequence (DNA): TGTGCCAGCAGCGTAGGGGGACAGAACTCTGGAAACACCATATATTTT. Protein product: CASSVGGQNSGNTIYF.

Worth noting for this clone: This sample includes further DNA sequences coding for the same CDR3. The rearrangement joins TRBV5-6 to TRBJ2-6; unclear D gene. Germline V CDR1 and CDR2: SGHDT, YYEEEE. With 1 base removed from V and 0 bases from J, the gap between germline ends came to 5 bases. This CDR3 comprises 15 residues. CDR3 DNA sequence: TGTGCCAGCAGCTTGCCGGGCTCTGGGGCCAACGTCCTGACTTTC. Its translation is CASSLPGSGANVLTF.

This clone was counted only a few times. The gene calls are TRBV30 and TRBJ2-7, with a tentative D call TRBD2 (6 bases). V was clipped by 4 bases and J by 5 bases, with 12 bases between them. Germline V gene lookup returns CDR1 GTSNPN and CDR2 SVGIG (reference sequence). CDR3 length: 12 residues. The CDR3 DNA follows: TGTGCCTGGAAGGAGGGGAGCCACGAGCAGTACTTC. Protein sequence: CAWKEGSHEQYF.

This clone was counted only a few times. This chain uses TRBV9 with TRBJ2-3; weak D call: TRBD2 (6 bases). From germline, CDR1 is SGDLS and CDR2 YYNGEE. The CDR3 has 15 amino acids. The ends were cut back, 3 bases at V and 2 bases at J, with 13 bases in the middle. The CDR3 reads CASSGRGLYTDTQYF. The DNA of the CDR3 is TGTGCCAGCAGCGGACGGGGACTTTACACAGATACGCAGTATTTT.

The J gene is TRBJ2-7, the V gene TRBV6-6, with 9 positions matching TRBD1. CDR1 and CDR2 (germline): MNHNY, SVGAGI (reference sequence). Trimming at V came to 4 bases and at J to 2 bases, leaving 0 bases not matched to a gene. The CDR3 totals 13 residues. In DNA, the CDR3 is TGTGCCAGCAGTTGGGACAGGGCCTACGAGCAGTACTTC. Translation gives CASSWDRAYEQYF.